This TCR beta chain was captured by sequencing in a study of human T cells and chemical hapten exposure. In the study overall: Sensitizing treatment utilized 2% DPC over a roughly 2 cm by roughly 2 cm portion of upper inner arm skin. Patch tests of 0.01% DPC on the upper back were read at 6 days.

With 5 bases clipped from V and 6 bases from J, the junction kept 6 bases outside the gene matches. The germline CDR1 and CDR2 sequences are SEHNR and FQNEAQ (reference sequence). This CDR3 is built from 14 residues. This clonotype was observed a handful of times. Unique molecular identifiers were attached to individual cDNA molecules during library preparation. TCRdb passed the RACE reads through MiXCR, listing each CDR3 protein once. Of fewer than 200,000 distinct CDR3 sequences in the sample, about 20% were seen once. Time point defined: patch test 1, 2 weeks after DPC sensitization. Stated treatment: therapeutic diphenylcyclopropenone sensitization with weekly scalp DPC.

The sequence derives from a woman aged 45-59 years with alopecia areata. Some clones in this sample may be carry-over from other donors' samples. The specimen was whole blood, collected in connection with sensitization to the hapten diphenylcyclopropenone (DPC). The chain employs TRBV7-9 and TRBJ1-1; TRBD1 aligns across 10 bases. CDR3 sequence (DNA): TGTGCCAGCAGCCCGTTTGGGACAGGGGCTGAAGCTTTCTTT. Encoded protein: CASSPFGTGAEAFF.